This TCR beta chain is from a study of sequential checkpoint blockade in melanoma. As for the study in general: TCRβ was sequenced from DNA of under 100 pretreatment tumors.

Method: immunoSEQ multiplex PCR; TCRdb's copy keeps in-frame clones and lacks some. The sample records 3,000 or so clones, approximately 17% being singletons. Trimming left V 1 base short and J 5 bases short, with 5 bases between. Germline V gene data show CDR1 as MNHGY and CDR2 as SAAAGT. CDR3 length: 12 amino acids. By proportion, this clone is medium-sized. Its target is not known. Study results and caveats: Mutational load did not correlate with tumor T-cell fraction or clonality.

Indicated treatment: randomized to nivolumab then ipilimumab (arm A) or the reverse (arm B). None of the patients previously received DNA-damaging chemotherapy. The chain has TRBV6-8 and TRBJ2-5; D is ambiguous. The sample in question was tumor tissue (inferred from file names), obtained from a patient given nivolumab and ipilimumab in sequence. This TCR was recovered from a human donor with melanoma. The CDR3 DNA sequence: TGTGCCAGCAGTTACTATCCGGAGACCCAGTACTTC. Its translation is CASSYYPETQYF.